These 21 T cell receptor beta chains were all obtained from the same sample, sequenced in a study of OX40 agonist ivuxolimab in advanced cancers. Sequencing was performed with immunoSEQ multiplex PCR; in TCRdb, only in-frame clones are kept and a portion is missing. The sample lists 26,000 or so clones; over 60% were seen once. The source material was CD4+ or CD8+ T cells sorted from blood, sampled in a trial of the OX40 agonist ivuxolimab. Receptors were obtained from an adult with an advanced solid tumor such as melanoma, head and neck, liver or kidney cancer.

This clone has a single count. The V gene is TRBV10-3, the J gene TRBJ1-3; D gene unclear. Germline V lookup: CDR1 ENHRY, CDR2 SYGVKD. The CDR3 extends over 16 amino acids. Trimming shortened V by 6 bases and J by 1 base, and 16 bases separated the two germline ends. The CDR3 sequence: CAIREDLSRSGNTIYF. CDR3 DNA sequence: TGTGCCATCAGAGAGGATTTGTCACGTTCTGGAAACACCATATATTTT.

The chain combines TRBV9 with TRBJ2-3, with D tentatively TRBD2 (5 bases). Trimming took off 2 bases at V and 4 bases at J, with 14 bases between the two ends. The germline V gene has CDR1 SGDLS and CDR2 YYNGEE. The CDR3 totals 15 residues. The CDR3 spells CASSVSPEAPDTQYF. As DNA, the CDR3 is TGTGCCAGCAGCGTTTCCCCGGAGGCCCCAGATACGCAGTATTTT.

The chain links TRBV6-6 to TRBJ2-7, with D unclear. Germline assignment: CDR1 MNHNY and CDR2 SVGAGI (reference sequence). The CDR3 is 15 residues long. The V end lost 0 bases, the J end lost 7 bases, and 16 bases lay between the germline ends. The CDR3 loop reads CASSYSGSVLQEQYF. CDR3 nucleotide sequence: TGTGCCAGCAGTTACTCGGGGTCTGTACTACAGGAGCAGTACTTC.

V and J are TRBV6-5 and TRBJ1-1, with D perhaps TRBD1 (6 bases). The CDR3 sequence is 13 residues long. CDR1 and CDR2 (germline): MNHEY, SVGAGI. V lost 1 base, J lost 7 bases, and 10 bases lay in between. The CDR3 region is CASSYFRGVEAFF. For the CDR3, the DNA is TGTGCCAGCAGTTACTTCAGGGGAGTTGAAGCTTTCTTT.

CDR3 protein: CASSVEVSGEKLFF. CDR3 sequence (DNA): TGTGCCAGCAGCGTAGAGGTGTCAGGGGAAAAACTGTTTTTT. The chain joins TRBV9 to TRBJ1-4, with a tentative D call TRBD1 (5 bases). CDR1 is SGDLS and CDR2 is YYNGEE in the germline V gene. Trimming took off 0 bases at V and 8 bases at J, with 11 bases between the two ends. The CDR3 consists of 14 residues.

The chain employs TRBV5-6 and TRBJ2-3; 7 bases are a match to TRBD2. Germline values: CDR1 SGHDT, CDR2 YYEEEE. J gave up 2 bases and V 3 bases, and 6 bases lay outside the gene matches. The CDR3 runs 15 residues. The CDR3 is CASSSTGGPTDTQYF. In DNA, the CDR3 is TGTGCCAGCAGCTCGACGGGGGGACCCACAGATACGCAGTATTTT.

The chain combines TRBV19 with TRBJ1-5; D not certain. The CDR3 sequence is 18 residues long. Between the trimmed V and J ends, which lost 0 bases and 1 base, there was a span of 16 bases. Germline values: CDR1 LNHDA, CDR2 SQIVND (reference sequence). CDR3 nucleotides: TGTGCCAGTAGTATAGATCACCAGGCCGGTTCCAGCAATCAGCCCCAGCATTTT. Its protein is CASSIDHQAGSSNQPQHF.

The V and J genes are TRBV7-2 and TRBJ1-3; unclear D gene. Trimming took off 5 bases at V and 9 bases at J, with 11 bases between the two ends. Germline lookup yields CDR1 SGHTA and CDR2 FQGNSA. This CDR3 region has 12 residues. The CDR3 loop reads CASSPPRTTIYF. DNA of the CDR3: TGTGCCAGCAGCCCGCCCCGGACCACCATATATTTT.

This clone appeared a few times. The chain uses TRBV5-8 and TRBJ2-7, with D perhaps TRBD1 (6 bases). Germline lookup yields CDR1 SGHTS and CDR2 YDEGEE. The CDR3 consists of 13 residues. Trimming cost V 6 bases and J 7 bases, with 17 bases left between them. CDR3 coding DNA: TGTGCCAGCAACCGCGCACAGGGAGAAGAGCAGTACTTC. It yields the protein CASNRAQGEEQYF.

This rearrangement joins TRBV19 to TRBJ2-7; D is undetermined. Germline V gene sequence: CDR1 LNHDA, CDR2 SQIVND (reference sequence). Trimming removed 4 bases from V and 0 bases from J, with 16 bases in between. There are 16 residues in the CDR3. CDR3 in DNA: TGTGCCAGTAGTAGAGCCTCCTCGACCAGCTCCTACGAGCAGTACTTC. Translated: CASSRASSTSSYEQYF.

V is TRBV9 and J is TRBJ2-6, with TRBD1 matching 10 bases. Losses at the gene ends were 7 bases for V and 0 bases for J; bases not matched to a gene: 4. Germline loops: CDR1 SGDLS, CDR2 YYNGEE. This CDR3 has 16 residues. The CDR3: CASGTGEGSGANVLTF. For the CDR3, the DNA is TGTGCCAGCGGGACAGGGGAGGGCTCTGGGGCCAACGTCCTGACTTTC.

The chain is built from TRBV5-1 and TRBJ1-5, with D perhaps TRBD1 (5 bases). Trimming took off 4 bases at V and 9 bases at J, with 20 bases between the two ends. Germline V CDR1 and CDR2: SGHRS, YFSETQ. The length of the CDR3 is 15 residues. CDR3 residues: CASSTVPDLRGPQHF. Here the CDR3 DNA reads TGCGCCAGCAGCACGGTGCCGGACCTAAGGGGGCCCCAGCATTTT.

The rearrangement links TRBV7-3 to TRBJ2-2, with 10 positions matching TRBD2. Trimming took 1 base from V and 4 from J; bases not matched to a gene: 3. This CDR3 is built from 16 residues. Germline values: CDR1 SGHTA, CDR2 FQGTGA. The CDR3 sequence is CASSLNSGGLTGELFF. CDR3 in DNA: TGTGCCAGCAGCTTAAATAGCGGGGGGCTCACCGGGGAGCTGTTTTTT.

This CDR3 reads CASSIQGRGNTIYF. CDR3 nucleotides: TGTGCCAGCAGCATACAGGGTCGTGGAAACACCATATATTTT. This sequence joins TRBV7-9 and TRBJ1-3; a weak D match, TRBD1 (6 bases). CDR1 is SEHNR and CDR2 is FQNEAQ in the germline V gene (reference sequence). The CDR3 has 14 residues. V gave up 5 bases and J gave up 3 bases, with 11 bases separating them.

This clone was counted only a few times. V is TRBV7-9 and J is TRBJ2-3; tentative D call: TRBD1 (5 bases). Between the trimmed V and J ends, which lost 5 bases and 4 bases, there was a span of 10 bases. The V gene's germline CDR1 is SEHNR and CDR2 FQNEAQ (reference sequence). CDR3 length: 13 residues. The CDR3 reads CASSPKGPDTQYF. In DNA, the CDR3 is TGTGCCAGCAGCCCAAAGGGGCCAGATACGCAGTATTTT.

V gene TRBV10-3 combines with J gene TRBJ2-5; possibly TRBD1 for D (5 bases). Germline CDR1 reads ENHRY; CDR2 reads SYGVKD. The V gene lost 2 bases and the J gene lost 2 bases, with 9 bases spanning the gap. The CDR3 consists of 14 residues. The CDR3 is CAISEGAGQETQYF. The CDR3 coding sequence is TGTGCCATCAGTGAGGGGGCAGGACAAGAGACCCAGTACTTC.

This clone has just a few counts. The J gene is TRBJ2-7, the V gene TRBV19; 8 bases align to TRBD1. This CDR3 region has 13 residues. Germline V gene lookup returns CDR1 LNHDA and CDR2 SQIVND (reference sequence). V trimming: 5 bases; J trimming: 2 bases; junction bases outside the gene matches: 2. The CDR3 coding sequence is TGTGCCAGTAGTCGGGACAGGACCTACGAGCAGTACTTC. This gives the protein CASSRDRTYEQYF.

The chain uses TRBV6-1 and TRBJ2-7, with TRBD1 matching 8 bases. In germline, CDR1 is MNHNS, CDR2 SASEGT. Trimming cost V 6 bases and J 0 bases; bases outside gene matches: 7. This CDR3 is 15 amino acids long. The CDR3 loop reads CASRPDRVDSYEQYF. For the CDR3, the DNA is TGTGCCAGCAGACCGGACAGGGTAGACTCCTACGAGCAGTACTTC.

The chain carries TRBV6-5 and TRBJ1-3; the D gene is possibly TRBD1 (6 bases). V gave up 6 bases and J gave up 3 bases, with 12 bases separating them. This CDR3 has 14 amino acids. Germline-derived CDR1 and CDR2 are MNHEY and SVGAGI. The CDR3 sequence: CASRGTRGGNTIYF. The CDR3 nucleotides are TGTGCCAGCAGGGGGACCAGGGGTGGAAACACCATATATTTT.

The rearrangement links TRBV27 to TRBJ1-1; 7 nucleotides line up with TRBD1. Germline CDR1 and CDR2: MNHEY and SMNVEV (reference sequence). J lost 3 bases, V lost 2 bases, and 12 bases had no gene match. The CDR3 has 17 residues. The CDR3 here is CASSLRSRGEVDTEAFF. The CDR3 nucleotides read TGTGCCAGCAGTTTAAGGAGCAGGGGGGAGGTAGACACTGAAGCTTTCTTT.

This rearrangement joins TRBV29-1 to TRBJ1-1; D is perhaps TRBD1 (5 bases). Between the trimmed V and J ends, which lost 4 bases and 3 bases, there was a span of 18 bases. Per germline, CDR1 SQVTM and CDR2 ANQGSEA. This CDR3 contains 15 residues. CDR3 in DNA: TGCAGCGTTGGGGCCAGGGCCGCGGGAGACACTGAAGCTTTCTTT. It specifies CSVGARAAGDTEAFF.